The 20 T cell receptor beta chains listed next were all sequenced from one sample in a study of blood T cell repertoires in COVID-19. Using immunoSEQ multiplex PCR, the repertoire was profiled, and TCRdb retains in-frame clones only, with some absent. This sample has under 300,000 clones, with just under 90% found just once. Sequenced: peripheral blood. These receptors were collected from a woman in her 40s with acute or convalescent COVID-19.

The CDR3 sequence: CASRRVAGSYEQYV. For the CDR3, the DNA is TGTGCCAGCAGGAGGGTTGCGGGAAGCTACGAGCAGTACGTC. The rearrangement joins TRBV6-5 to TRBJ2-7; D perhaps matches TRBD2 (6 bases). With 6 bases removed from V and 3 bases from J, the gap between germline ends came to 15 bases. The CDR3 is made up of 14 amino acids. CDR1 and CDR2 from the germline V gene are MNHEY and SVGAGI.

The rearrangement joins TRBV18 to TRBJ2-7, with D possibly matching TRBD1 (5 bases). This CDR3 is built from 13 residues. The germline V gene has CDR1 KGHSH and CDR2 LQKENI. V lost 4 bases to trimming and J lost 2 bases, with 9 bases between them. Here the CDR3 reads CASSREQAYEQYV. The CDR3 coding sequence is TGTGCCAGCTCACGGGAACAGGCCTACGAGCAGTACGTC.

The gene calls are TRBV12-3 or TRBV12-4 and TRBJ1-2; unclear D gene. V was clipped by 7 bases and J by 0 bases, with 9 bases between them. This CDR3 is 13 amino acids long. The CDR3 region has the DNA TGTGCCAGCACCCTCAGCGCTAACTATGGCTACACCTTC. Translated, it gives CASTLSANYGYTF.

CDR3 coding DNA: TGTGCCAGCAGCTTACACAGCTCTGGAAACACCATATATTTT. This encodes CASSLHSSGNTIYF. V and J are TRBV11-2 and TRBJ1-3; D not certain. The CDR3 runs to 14 residues. Trimming shortened V by 2 bases and J by 0 bases, and 5 bases separated the two germline ends. Germline V gene sequence: CDR1 SGHAT, CDR2 FQNNGV.

The chain recombines TRBV14 with TRBJ1-2, with D possibly being TRBD1 (5 bases). The CDR3 has 14 residues. The V and J ends lost 1 base and 2 bases respectively, with 8 bases between them. CDR1 and CDR2 from the germline V gene are SGHDN and FVKESK. The CDR3 DNA reads TGTGCCAGCAGCCAAGTTAGGGGAAACTATGGCTACACCTTC. Residues: CASSQVRGNYGYTF.

V and J are TRBV5-5 and TRBJ2-7; D gene unclear. The CDR3 length is 15 residues. The V gene lost 0 bases and the J gene lost 2 bases, with 12 bases spanning the gap. The V gene's germline CDR1 is SGHKS and CDR2 YYEKEE (reference sequence). CDR3 coding DNA: TGTGCCAGCAGCTTGGACCCCTTAGCTGCCTACGAGCAGTACGTC. As protein: CASSLDPLAAYEQYV.

In this sample, this clone turned up a few times. The rearrangement links TRBV7-8 to TRBJ1-2; D is uncertain. V was pared by 3 bases and J by 3 bases, with 8 bases between. The CDR3 has 13 amino acids. Per the germline V gene, CDR1 is SGHVS and CDR2 is FQNEAQ. CDR3 loop: CASSFGEDYGYTF. The CDR3, as DNA: TGTGCCAGCAGCTTCGGGGAGGACTATGGCTACACCTTC.

This chain links TRBV4-1 with TRBJ1-1; D unclear. The V gene lost 5 bases and the J gene lost 0 bases, with 4 bases spanning the gap. The CDR3 runs 12 residues. Germline V gene lookup returns CDR1 MGHRA and CDR2 YSYEKL. CDR3 region: CASSSMNTEAFF. The CDR3 DNA sequence: TGCGCCAGCAGCTCAATGAACACTGAAGCTTTCTTT.

The chain carries TRBV24-1 and TRBJ1-2, with 7 bases identical to TRBD1. V was pared by 6 bases and J by 1 base, with 1 base of the junction left unmatched. This CDR3 has 13 residues. Germline V lookup: CDR1 KGHDR, CDR2 SFDVKD. The CDR3 DNA reads as TGTGCCACCAGTAGGGACAGTAACTATGGCTACACCTTC. It yields the protein CATSRDSNYGYTF.

J is TRBJ1-2 and V is TRBV6-5; D ambiguous. The germline gives CDR1 MNHEY, CDR2 SVGAGI. V was clipped by 5 bases and J by 8 bases, with 12 bases between them. This CDR3 is 12 amino acids long. The CDR3 protein is CASSNARRGYTF. The CDR3 region has the DNA TGTGCCAGCAGTAATGCTCGGCGGGGCTACACCTTC.

The gene calls are TRBV7-3 and TRBJ2-6; 9 bases fit TRBD1. The V gene end was trimmed by 3 bases and the J gene end by 0 bases; junction bases not matched to a gene: 3. CDR1 is SGHTA and CDR2 is FQGTGA in the germline V gene. The CDR3 loop spans 17 amino acids. CDR3 bases: TGTGCCAGCAGCTTGGGACAGGGTAGCTCTGGGGCCAACGTCCTGACTTTC. Its protein is CASSLGQGSSGANVLTF.

This clone was detected once. The chain links TRBV7-6 to TRBJ2-2, with 7 bases fitting TRBD1. V shed 4 bases, J shed 1 base, and the junction held 12 bases outside the gene matches. The germline V gene encodes CDR1 SGHVS and CDR2 FNYEAQ. The CDR3 is 18 residues long. The CDR3 spells CASSSYAPGTVNTGELFF. CDR3 coding DNA: TGTGCCAGCAGCTCATACGCGCCAGGGACAGTGAACACCGGGGAGCTGTTTTTT. The complete variable domain, with remaining parts taken from reference TRBV7-6 and TRBJ2-2, reads GAGVSQSPRYKVTKRGQDVALRCDPISGHVSLYWYRQALGQGPEFLTYFNYEAQQDKSGLPNDRFSAERPEGSISTLTIQRTEQRDSAMYRCASSSYAPGTVNTGELFFGEGSRLTVL.

The rearrangement joins TRBV6-2 or TRBV6-3 to TRBJ1-1, with 7 nucleotides matching TRBD1. The V and J ends lost 4 bases and 7 bases, in that order; junction bases with no gene match: 12. In germline, CDR1 is MNHEY, CDR2 SVGEGT. The CDR3 is 15 residues long. The CDR3 loop reads CASSFRRPGQHEAFF. The CDR3 DNA is TGTGCCAGCAGTTTCAGGCGGCCGGGACAGCATGAAGCTTTCTTT.

This clone was detected only once. CDR3 region: CASSGGRETQYF. The CDR3 DNA sequence: TGTGCCAGCTCCGGGGGGAGGGAGACCCAGTACTTC. The rearrangement uses TRBV3-1 (or the pseudogene TRBV3-2) and TRBJ2-5; 7 bases align to TRBD2. CDR3 length: 12 amino acids. The germline CDR1 and CDR2 sequences are LGHDT and YNNKEL (reference sequence). After removal of 8 bases from V and 5 bases from J, the junction contained 5 bases not matched to a gene.

This clone was counted only a few times. This chain joins TRBV6-4 and TRBJ1-6; 8 bases are shared with TRBD1. Germline CDR1 reads MRHNA; CDR2 reads SNTAGT. The CDR3 is 15 amino acids. The ends lost 4 bases at V and 8 bases at J; junction bases unmatched: 7. The CDR3 region has the DNA TGTGCCAGCAGTGTTACAGGGGGAAGTGATTCACCCCTCCACTTT. Its protein product is CASSVTGGSDSPLHF.

The chain employs TRBV4-1 and TRBJ1-5, with 9 bases aligning to TRBD1. The trim removed 0 bases at V and 11 bases at J, leaving 8 bases unmatched. CDR1 is MGHRA and CDR2 is YSYEKL in the germline V gene. This CDR3 is built from 15 residues. As DNA, the CDR3 is TGCGCCAGCAGCCAAGAGGGGACAGGGTCCGTGGCCCAGCATTTT. Its protein is CASSQEGTGSVAQHF.

The chain couples TRBV6-5 to TRBJ1-5; D unresolved. V was shortened by 4 bases and J by 6 bases, with 10 bases between the two germline ends. Germline V CDR1 and CDR2: MNHEY, SVGAGI. This CDR3 region has 13 residues. The DNA for the CDR3 is TGTGCCAGCAGTTCATCGGGGATTCAGCCCCAGCATTTT. Amino acid sequence: CASSSSGIQPQHF.

The gene calls are TRBV24-1 and TRBJ1-3; D call uncertain. Per germline, CDR1 KGHDR and CDR2 SFDVKD. Trimming stripped 12 bases from V and 2 bases from J, with 10 bases between. CDR3 size: 12 residues. The CDR3 nucleotides are TGTGCCCGCCGGGTTCCTGGAAACACCATATATTTT. Its translation: CARRVPGNTIYF.

CDR3 bases: TGTGCCAGCAGTTCCTACCTCGCGACAGGGTATCCCTACACCTTC. It yields the protein CASSSYLATGYPYTF. This chain links TRBV6-2 or TRBV6-3 with TRBJ1-2, with TRBD1 matching over 7 bases. Trimming took 4 bases from V and 10 from J; bases not matched to a gene: 15. The CDR3 covers 15 residues. Germline lookup yields CDR1 MNHEY and CDR2 SVGEGT.

The V call is TRBV9, the J call TRBJ1-1; tentative D call: TRBD1 (5 bases). Germline lookup yields CDR1 SGDLS and CDR2 YYNGEE. CDR3 length: 15 residues. V shed 4 bases and J shed 3 bases, with 16 bases lying between them. The chain's CDR3 is CASSKALGRDTEAFF. The CDR3 DNA is TGTGCCAGCAGCAAGGCCCTGGGCAGGGACACTGAAGCTTTCTTT.